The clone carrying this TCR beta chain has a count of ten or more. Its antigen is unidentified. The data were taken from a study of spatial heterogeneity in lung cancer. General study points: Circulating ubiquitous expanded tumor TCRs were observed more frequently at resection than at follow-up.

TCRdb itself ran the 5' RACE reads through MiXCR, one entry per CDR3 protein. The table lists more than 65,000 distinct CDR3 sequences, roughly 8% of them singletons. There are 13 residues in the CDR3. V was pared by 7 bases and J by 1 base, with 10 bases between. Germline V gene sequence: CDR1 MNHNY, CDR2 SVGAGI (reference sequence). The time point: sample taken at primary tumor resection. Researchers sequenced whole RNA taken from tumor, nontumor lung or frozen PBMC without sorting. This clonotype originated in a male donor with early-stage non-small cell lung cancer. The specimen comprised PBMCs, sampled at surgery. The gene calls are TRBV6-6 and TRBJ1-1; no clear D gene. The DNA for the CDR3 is TGTGCCAGCAATGTATTAGGGAACACTGAAGCTTTCTTT. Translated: CASNVLGNTEAFF.